This TCR beta chain was sequenced during a study of blood T cells in healthy people across ages. Study results and limitations: Investigators viewed diversity estimates from one million T cells as underestimates, the study reported. Reliance upon unsorted PBMCs precluded definitive naive versus antigen-experienced comparison.

The second PCR ran about 6 to 12 cycles with a sample-barcoded 5' primer and J-beta primers. TCRdb itself ran the 5' RACE reads through MiXCR, one entry per CDR3 protein. The sample carries some 1.1 million distinct CDR3 sequences, around two fifths recorded once. Germline-derived CDR1 and CDR2 are MNHEY and SVGAGI. The V end lost 2 bases, the J end lost 4 bases, and 8 bases lay between the germline ends. The CDR3 contains 13 residues. Worth noting for this clonotype: Its antigen is undetermined.

What was sequenced was blood. The chain employs TRBV6-5 and TRBJ1-1; D is undetermined. The receptor was derived from a man between 18 and 35 years old in good health. The DNA of the CDR3 is TGTGCCAGCAGTTACCTTAGAAGCACTGAAGCTTTCTTT. It is translated as CASSYLRSTEAFF.